The 14 T cell receptor beta chains below were found in one sample sequenced in a study of cytomegalovirus exposure and HLA in healthy donors. It was with 60 Vbeta and 13 Jbeta primers that the PCR ran. The method was immunoSEQ multiplex PCR; TCRdb's version includes in-frame clones alone and lacks a portion of them. The sample has tens of thousands of clones, about 70% seen once. The sequencing input was PBMCs. These receptors all come from a woman aged 45-65 years in good health and CMV-seropositive.

J is TRBJ2-5 and V is TRBV5-5; 10 bases align to TRBD2. V gave up 4 bases and J gave up 1 base; unmatched junction bases: 7. The CDR3 consists of 16 residues. Looked up from germline, CDR1 is SGHKS and CDR2 is YYEKEE (reference sequence). The DNA for the CDR3 is TGTGCCAGCAGCCTAGGGACTAGCGCCCTCCAAGAGACCCAGTACTTC. This codes for CASSLGTSALQETQYF.

The chain carries TRBV29-1 and TRBJ2-3; 10 nucleotides line up with TRBD1. Germline V gene data show CDR1 as SQVTM and CDR2 as ANQGSEA. V gave up 8 bases and J gave up 4 bases; unmatched junction bases: 9. CDR3 length equals 14 residues. CDR3: CSSLDRGHSDTQYF. The CDR3 nucleotides are TGCAGCTCTCTCGACAGGGGGCATTCAGATACGCAGTATTTT.

The J gene is TRBJ2-5, the V gene TRBV5-1, with D unresolved. V was shortened by 4 bases and J by 0 bases, with 4 bases between the two germline ends. Germline assignment: CDR1 SGHRS and CDR2 YFSETQ. The CDR3 length is 12 residues. The CDR3 bases are TGCGCCAGCAGCATAGACCAAGAGACCCAGTACTTC. It translates to CASSIDQETQYF.

Remarks on this clone: Within the sample, other DNA sequences also encode this same CDR3. The chain couples TRBV27 to TRBJ1-4; a possible D gene is TRBD1 (5 bases). The CDR3 sequence is 15 residues long. Germline V lookup: CDR1 MNHEY, CDR2 SMNVEV (reference sequence). Trimming took 1 base from V and 0 from J, leaving 6 bases between them. The CDR3 bases are TGTGCCAGCAGTTTATTGACAGCAACTAATGAAAAACTGTTTTTT. Its translation is CASSLLTATNEKLFF.

The chain carries TRBV14 and TRBJ2-1; D unclear. The CDR3 is 16 residues long. CDR1 and CDR2 from the germline V gene are SGHDN and FVKESK. Between the trimmed V and J ends, which lost 4 bases and 8 bases, there was a span of 21 bases. The CDR3 loop is CASSRSGYPFAYEQFF. CDR3 coding DNA: TGTGCCAGCAGCCGATCCGGTTATCCCTTCGCCTATGAGCAGTTCTTC.

The rearrangement links TRBV10-3 to TRBJ2-3, with TRBD1 matching over 10 bases. Germline V CDR1 and CDR2: ENHRY, SYGVKD. The CDR3 has 15 amino acids. V lost 10 bases and J lost 2; bases outside the gene matches: 9. This chain's CDR3 is CATTGTGAFTDTQYF. In DNA, the CDR3 is TGTGCCACGACCGGGACAGGGGCTTTCACAGATACGCAGTATTTT.

The table lists this clone with a few counts. The chain joins TRBV19 to TRBJ1-5; 7 bases are a match to TRBD1. The germline gives CDR1 LNHDA, CDR2 SQIVND (reference sequence). After removal of 10 bases from V and 5 bases from J, the junction contained 11 bases not matched to a gene. The CDR3 has 14 residues. The CDR3 region has the DNA TGTGCCACCCAGACGACAGGGAACGATCAGCCCCAGCATTTT. Amino acid sequence: CATQTTGNDQPQHF.

The V call is TRBV6-1, the J call TRBJ1-4; TRBD1 might be the D (6 bases). V dropped 10 bases and J dropped 0 bases, with 15 bases sitting between them. There are 15 residues in the CDR3. Germline lookup yields CDR1 MNHNS and CDR2 SASEGT. The CDR3 here is CATHRASATNEKLFF. The CDR3 nucleotides read TGTGCCACCCACAGGGCGTCTGCAACTAATGAAAAACTGTTTTTT.

The chain joins TRBV7-8 to TRBJ2-7; a weak D match, TRBD2 (7 bases). V lost 7 bases to trimming and J lost 5 bases, with 15 bases between them. The CDR3 covers 13 residues. Germline CDR1 SGHVS, CDR2 FQNEAQ. The CDR3 loop is CASKGGPADEQYF. CDR3 in DNA: TGTGCCAGCAAGGGGGGGCCCGCGGACGAGCAGTACTTC. Full variable domain (rest looked up from reference TRBV7-8 and TRBJ2-7): GAGVSQSPRYKVAKRGQDVALRCDPISGHVSLFWYQQALGQGPEFLTYFQNEAQLDKSGLPSDRFFAERPEGSVSTLKIQRTQQEDSAVYLCASKGGPADEQYFGPGTRLTVT.

This chain connects TRBV30 to TRBJ1-4; 9 bases match TRBD1. With 0 bases clipped from V and 4 bases from J, the junction kept 6 bases outside the gene matches. Germline-derived CDR1 and CDR2 are GTSNPN and SVGIG (reference sequence). This CDR3 comprises 16 residues. The CDR3, as DNA: TGTGCCTGGAGTGTACTGGGACAGGGCCTTAATGAAAAACTGTTTTTT. Its translation: CAWSVLGQGLNEKLFF.

This rearrangement joins TRBV9 to TRBJ2-3; the D is unclear. This CDR3 is built from 14 residues. CDR1 SGDLS and CDR2 YYNGEE come from the germline V gene. Trimming removed 5 bases at V and 4 bases at J, with 14 bases between. CDR3 sequence: CASSLQVGADTQYF. The CDR3, as DNA: TGTGCCAGCAGTCTCCAGGTGGGTGCAGATACGCAGTATTTT.

The chain recombines TRBV7-8 with TRBJ2-5, with D perhaps TRBD2 (6 bases). The end of the DNA fits TRBJ2-7 better, so the J call may be wrong. The CDR3 length is 15 residues. Germline V gives CDR1 SGHVS, CDR2 FQNEAQ. CDR3 sequence reads: CASSHPLAGYYEQYF. The CDR3 DNA follows: TGTGCCAGCAGCCATCCCCTGGCGGGGTACTACGAGCAGTACTTC.

This clone was counted between two and nine times. V gene TRBV9 combines with J gene TRBJ2-5, with D perhaps TRBD2 (5 bases). Germline V gene sequence: CDR1 SGDLS, CDR2 YYNGEE. Trimming shortened V by 1 base and J by 6 bases, and 16 bases separated the two germline ends. The CDR3 covers 15 residues. DNA of the CDR3: TGTGCCAGCAGCGTAAGTTTCGAGGGCGTGAAGACCCAGTACTTC. Protein: CASSVSFEGVKTQYF.

This chain connects TRBV5-1 to TRBJ2-2; D is ambiguous. The CDR3 sequence is 13 residues long. Germline assignment: CDR1 SGHRS and CDR2 YFSETQ. Trimming cost V 6 bases and J 2 bases, with 8 bases left between them. The CDR3 reads CASTPPNTGELFF. The CDR3 region has the DNA TGCGCCAGCACCCCCCCTAACACCGGGGAGCTGTTTTTT.